These 19 T cell receptor beta chains came from one sample sequenced in a study of blood T cell dynamics during melanoma immunotherapy. Sample time point: pre-treatment baseline. Profiled with immunoSEQ multiplex PCR; TCRdb holds only in-frame clones, not every one. Here the sample spans approximately 6,900 clones, more than 65% being singletons. Here the sequenced sample was blood, taken from a patient treated with checkpoint blockade. These receptors all stem from a human donor with melanoma.

The gene calls are TRBV14 and TRBJ2-7; 9 positions agree with TRBD2. Germline V gene lookup returns CDR1 SGHDN and CDR2 FVKESK. The J segment lost 0 bases and the V segment lost 4 bases, leaving 10 bases of the junction unmatched. The CDR3 is 17 residues long. The CDR3 region is CASSRPFEREDSYEQYF. The CDR3 nucleotides are TGTGCCAGCAGCCGGCCCTTTGAGCGGGAGGACTCCTACGAGCAGTACTTC.

This sequence joins TRBV19 and TRBJ1-2, with a weak D call TRBD1 (5 bases). CDR3 length equals 14 residues. The germline CDR1 and CDR2 sequences are LNHDA and SQIVND (reference sequence). V was trimmed by 4 bases and J by 7 bases, leaving 16 bases between them. The CDR3 loop reads CASSTGTPNTGYTF. CDR3 nucleotides: TGTGCCAGTAGTACAGGGACCCCTAATACTGGCTACACCTTC. The entire variable domain, with the rest obtained from reference TRBV19 and TRBJ1-2, is as follows: DGGITQSPKYLFRKEGQNVTLSCEQNLNHDAMYWYRQDPGQGLRLIYYSQIVNDFQKGDIAEGYSVSREKKESFPLTVTSAQKNPTAFYLCASSTGTPNTGYTFGSGTRLTVV.

The J gene is TRBJ1-1, the V gene TRBV4-2; tentatively, D is TRBD1 (5 bases). The CDR3 covers 16 residues. Germline CDR1 and CDR2: LGHNA and YNFKEQ. The germline V and J ends were trimmed by 1 base and 1 base, with 13 bases remaining between them. CDR3 nucleotides: TGTGCCAGCAGCCAAGGGGGCTTGCAGAGGAACACTGAAGCTTTCTTT. This translates into CASSQGGLQRNTEAFF.

V gene TRBV6-6 combines with J gene TRBJ1-4; TRBD1 matches 7 bases. The CDR3 extends over 16 amino acids. The V gene end was trimmed by 6 bases and the J gene end by 0 bases; junction bases not matched to a gene: 7. Germline values: CDR1 MNHNY, CDR2 SVGAGI (reference sequence). The CDR3 DNA follows: TGTGCCAGCAGGATAGACAGGGCTGCAACTAATGAAAAACTGTTTTTT. It yields the protein CASRIDRAATNEKLFF.

The chain employs TRBV5-4 and TRBJ1-4, with D unclear. V gave up 2 bases and J gave up 6 bases, with 14 bases separating them. This CDR3 has 15 residues. The germline CDR1 and CDR2 sequences are SGHNT and YYREEE (reference sequence). CDR3 residues: CASSFLNRPDEKLFF. Here the CDR3 DNA reads TGTGCCAGCAGCTTTTTAAATAGGCCGGATGAAAAACTGTTTTTT.

With regard to this clone: The junction and the germline gene differ at one end; a read error may be behind it. V usage is TRBV19 and J usage is TRBJ1-3; D is ambiguous. Germline V gives CDR1 LNHDA, CDR2 SQIVND (reference sequence). The CDR3 loop spans 14 amino acids. In DNA form, the CDR3 reads TGTGCCAGTAAAGCGGCTTCGGATGGAAGCACCATATATTTT. It encodes CASKAASDGSTIYF.

The chain is built from TRBV11-2 and TRBJ2-3, with D perhaps assigned TRBD1 or TRBD2 (5 bases each). V was pared by 4 bases and J by 2 bases, with 13 bases between. CDR3 length: 15 residues. CDR1 and CDR2 (germline): SGHAT, FQNNGV. The CDR3 reads CASSSGTLYTDTQYF. CDR3 DNA sequence: TGTGCCAGCAGCTCAGGGACCCTCTACACAGATACGCAGTATTTT.

The chain recombines TRBV7-2 with TRBJ1-2; a weak D match, TRBD1 (6 bases). Looked up from germline, CDR1 is SGHTA and CDR2 is FQGNSA. The CDR3 is 14 residues long. V gave up 3 bases and J gave up 7 bases, with 15 bases separating them. Here the CDR3 DNA reads TGTGCCAGCAGCTTCTTGGAGAGGGGGGGTGGCTACACCTTC. Protein product: CASSFLERGGGYTF.

This chain links TRBV5-4 with TRBJ2-7; D is unresolved. There are 15 residues in the CDR3. Germline values: CDR1 SGHNT, CDR2 YYREEE (reference sequence). V gave up 4 bases and J gave up 5 bases, with 19 bases separating them. DNA of the CDR3: TGTGCCAGCAGCGCTGAGAAGGGTCTTCGGGACGAGCAGTACTTC. As protein: CASSAEKGLRDEQYF.

This chain connects TRBV28 to TRBJ1-6; D is possibly TRBD1 (5 bases). Per the germline V gene, CDR1 is MDHEN and CDR2 is SYDVKM. The V end was cut by 3 bases, the J end by 0 bases, with 9 bases between. The CDR3 spans 16 residues. CDR3 amino acids: CASSLDTSSYNSPLHF. In DNA, the CDR3 is TGTGCCAGCAGTTTGGACACAAGCTCCTATAATTCACCCCTCCACTTT.

The genes are TRBV2 and TRBJ2-7; 7 nucleotides align to TRBD1. The CDR3 covers 12 residues. Germline-derived CDR1 and CDR2 are SNHLY and FYNNEI. The V gene end was trimmed by 10 bases and the J gene end by 3 bases; junction bases not matched to a gene: 6. CDR3 DNA: TGTGCCATCCTGGGACAGTTCTACGAGCAGTACTTC. This sequence encodes CAILGQFYEQYF.

The chain links TRBV4-2 to TRBJ1-4, with 8 bases identical to TRBD1. V trimming: 0 bases; J trimming: 0 bases; junction bases outside the gene matches: 9. This CDR3 region has 19 residues. Germline values: CDR1 LGHNA, CDR2 YNFKEQ. The DNA for the CDR3 is TGTGCCAGCAGCCAAGAGAGGACAGGGAAGATTGCAACTAATGAAAAACTGTTTTTT. Translated, it gives CASSQERTGKIATNEKLFF.

The CDR3 region is CASRQTQYEQYF. In DNA, the CDR3 is TGTGCCAGCAGACAAACACAGTACGAGCAGTACTTC. The gene calls are TRBV2 and TRBJ2-7; D unresolved. Trimming removed 6 bases from V and 4 bases from J, with 10 bases in between. Germline lookup yields CDR1 SNHLY and CDR2 FYNNEI. This CDR3 has 12 residues.

The chain carries TRBV13 and TRBJ2-7; TRBD2 agrees at 10 bases. This CDR3 comprises 15 residues. J lost 3 bases, V lost 5 bases, and 7 bases had no gene match. Germline-derived CDR1 and CDR2 are PRHDT and FYEKMQ (reference sequence). The CDR3 sequence: CASSPGASGSYEQYF. The CDR3 coding sequence is TGTGCCAGCAGCCCCGGTGCTAGCGGGAGCTACGAGCAGTACTTC.

J is TRBJ2-7 and V is TRBV27, with TRBD2 as a possible D gene (6 bases). Germline V gives CDR1 MNHEY, CDR2 SMNVEV (reference sequence). The CDR3 runs to 14 residues. Trimming pared 6 bases from V and 3 bases from J, leaving 15 bases between. The CDR3 DNA reads TGTGCCAGCAGCCGTTTCGGCGGGAACTACGAGCAGTACTTC. This codes for CASSRFGGNYEQYF.

The sample holds one count of this clone. The chain couples TRBV21-1 to TRBJ2-7; no check of the table's D call, TRBD2, against the DNA was made. TRBV21-1 is designated a pseudogene. CDR3 length equals 13 residues. Written as DNA, the CDR3 is TGTGCCAGCAGCAGCGGGACCCGATACGAGCAGTACTTC. Its translation: CASSSGTRYEQYF.

This chain connects TRBV10-3 to TRBJ1-2; 8 nucleotides agree with TRBD1. J gave up 2 bases and V 2 bases, and 10 bases lay outside the gene matches. The CDR3 covers 17 residues. Germline V CDR1 and CDR2: ENHRY, SYGVKD. The CDR3 here is CAISEPLPTGENYGYTF. The CDR3 bases are TGTGCCATCAGTGAGCCATTACCGACAGGGGAGAACTATGGCTACACCTTC.

This clone appeared once. This chain links TRBV15 with TRBJ1-5; 8 positions match TRBD1. The length of the CDR3 is 17 residues. The V segment lost 2 bases and the J segment 4 bases; nucleotides outside the gene matches: 10. CDR1 is LNHNV, CDR2 YYDKDF, per germline (reference sequence). DNA of the CDR3: TGTGCCACCAGCAGATCCTGGACAGGGAGATCTAATCAGCCCCAGCATTTT. This codes for CATSRSWTGRSNQPQHF.

Here the CDR3 DNA reads TGTGCCAGCAGCGCGAGCCCCTCGGTCTACGAGCAGTACTTC. Its translation: CASSASPSVYEQYF. The rearrangement links TRBV7-9 to TRBJ2-7; D is unclear. The V and J ends lost 5 bases and 3 bases respectively, with 14 bases between them. The CDR3 extends over 14 amino acids. The germline CDR1 and CDR2 sequences are SEHNR and FQNEAQ (reference sequence). Variable domain in full (rest from reference TRBV7-9 and TRBJ2-7): DTGVSQNPRHKITKRGQNVTFRCDPISEHNRLYWYRQTLGQGPEFLTYFQNEAQLEKSRLLSDRFSAERPKGSFSTLEIQRTEQGDSAMYLCASSASPSVYEQYFGPGTRLTVT.